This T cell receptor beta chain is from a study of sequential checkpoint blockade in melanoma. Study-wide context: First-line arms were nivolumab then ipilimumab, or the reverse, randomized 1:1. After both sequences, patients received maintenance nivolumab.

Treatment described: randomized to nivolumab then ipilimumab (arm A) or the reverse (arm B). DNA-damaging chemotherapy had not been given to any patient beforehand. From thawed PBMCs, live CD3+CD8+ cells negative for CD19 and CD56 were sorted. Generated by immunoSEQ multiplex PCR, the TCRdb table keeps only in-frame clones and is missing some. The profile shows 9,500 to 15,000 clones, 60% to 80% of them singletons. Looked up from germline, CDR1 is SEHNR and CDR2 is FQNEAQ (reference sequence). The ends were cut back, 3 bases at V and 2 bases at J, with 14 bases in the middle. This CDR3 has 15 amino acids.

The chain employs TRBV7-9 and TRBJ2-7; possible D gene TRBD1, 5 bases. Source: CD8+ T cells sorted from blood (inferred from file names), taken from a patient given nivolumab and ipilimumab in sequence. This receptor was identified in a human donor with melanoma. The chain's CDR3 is CASSFPQDTPYEQYF. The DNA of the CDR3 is TGTGCCAGCAGCTTCCCCCAGGACACCCCCTACGAGCAGTACTTC.